Listed below are T cell receptor beta chains from one sample, sequenced in a study of spatial heterogeneity in lung cancer. TCRdb used MiXCR to reprocess the 5' RACE reads, holding one entry per CDR3 protein. Among about 50,000 distinct CDR3 sequences listed, 7.5% to 9% were seen once. Source: PBMCs, taken at surgery. These receptors were collected from a female donor with early-stage non-small cell lung cancer. CDR3s include the opening cysteine and the closing phenylalanine or tryptophan. A D gene is named only where the DNA matches it firmly. Size is omitted from some rows. Given values are once, few, many or a class for expanded clones.

>TRBV20-1|NA|NA|TRBJ2-5
CSARDIRRGTQETQYF
TGCAGTGCTAGAGATATTCGCCGGGGAACCCAAGAGACCCAGTACTTC
>TRBV20-1|NA|NA|TRBJ2-7
CSARGQGRYEQYF
TGCAGTGCTAGAGGGCAGGGGCGCTACGAGCAGTACTTC
>TRBV10-3|NA|NA|TRBJ2-2
CAISESRVRRVNTGELFF
TGTGCCATCAGTGAGTCAAGGGTACGGCGGGTCAACACCGGGGAGCTGTTTTTT
>TRBV2|NA|TRBD1|TRBJ2-3
CASTPGQGGQYF
TGTGCCAGCACCCCGGGACAGGGGGGGCAGTATTTT
>TRBV20-1|many|TRBD1|TRBJ2-2
CSASLQGAQTGELFF
TGCAGTGCTAGCCTCCAGGGGGCTCAAACCGGGGAGCTGTTTTTT
>TRBV29-1|few|NA|TRBJ2-7
CSVAKGGPYEQYF
TGCAGCGTTGCCAAGGGGGGACCCTACGAGCAGTACTTC
>TRBV6-2/TRBV6-3|NA|NA|TRBJ1-2
CASTSTGRRYGYTF
TGTGCCAGCACCTCGACAGGCCGACGCTATGGCTACACCTTC
>TRBV9|once|NA|TRBJ2-7
CASPWVGPYEQYF
TGTGCCAGCCCATGGGTCGGTCCCTACGAGCAGTACTTC
>TRBV4-2|NA|TRBD1|TRBJ1-2
CASSQVVLGQGSGYTF
TGTGCCAGCAGCCAAGTAGTTTTAGGACAGGGGTCTGGCTACACCTTC
>TRBV19|NA|NA|TRBJ1-4
CASTQGRGATNEKLFF
TGTGCCAGTACCCAGGGGAGAGGCGCCACTAATGAAAAACTGTTTTTT
>TRBV20-1|many|NA|TRBJ1-5
CSAKGWGNQPQHF
TGCAGTGCTAAGGGATGGGGCAATCAGCCCCAGCATTTT
>TRBV12-3/TRBV12-4|many|TRBD1|TRBJ1-6
CASSKRTGTGNSPLHF
TGTGCCAGCAGTAAACGCACCGGGACAGGGAACTCACCCCTCCACTTT
>TRBV6-5|many|TRBD1|TRBJ2-1
CASSGQGANEQFF
TGTGCCAGCAGTGGACAGGGGGCCAATGAGCAGTTCTTC
>TRBV7-2|many|TRBD2|TRBJ2-3
CASSLGLRTDTQYF
TGTGCCAGCAGCTTGGGACTACGCACAGATACGCAGTATTTT
>TRBV6-2/TRBV6-3|few|NA|TRBJ1-2
CASSLRGYGYTF
TGTGCCAGCAGTTTGCGCGGGTATGGCTACACCTTC
>TRBV2|NA|TRBD1|TRBJ1-5
CASSRGQGNQPQHF
TGTGCCAGCAGCCGGGGACAGGGCAATCAGCCCCAGCATTTT
>TRBV3-1|many|TRBD1|TRBJ2-7
CASSQGRGQGNEQYF
TGTGCCAGCAGCCAAGGGAGGGGACAGGGGAACGAGCAGTACTTC
>TRBV2|NA|NA|TRBJ1-6
CASRPGSSYNSPLHF
TGTGCCAGCAGACCGGGGAGCTCCTATAATTCACCCCTCCACTTT
>TRBV6-6|NA|TRBD1|TRBJ2-7
CASSDTTGGGRYF
TGTGCCAGCAGTGACACCACAGGGGGCGGTCGGTACTTC
>TRBV19|few|TRBD1|TRBJ2-7
CASRKFDRADEQYF
TGTGCCAGTAGAAAGTTTGACAGGGCGGACGAGCAGTACTTC
>TRBV7-2|NA|TRBD2|TRBJ2-5
CASSLSGGPGQETQYF
TGTGCCAGCAGCTTATCGGGGGGGCCAGGACAAGAGACCCAGTACTTC
>TRBV3-1|medium-sized|NA|TRBJ2-3
CASSRVSGGTDTQYF
TGTGCCAGCAGTCGGGTGTCAGGGGGCACAGATACGCAGTATTTT
>TRBV4-1|few|NA|TRBJ2-3
CASSQIGTTDTQYF
TGCGCCAGCAGCCAAATTGGGACGACAGATACGCAGTATTTT
>TRBV7-3|few|NA|TRBJ1-6
CASSPSEGSPLHF
TGTGCCAGCAGCCCGTCGGAGGGTTCACCCCTCCACTTT
>TRBV18|NA|NA|TRBJ2-3
CASSPPIGTDTQYF
TGTGCCAGCTCACCACCTATAGGGACAGATACGCAGTATTTT
>TRBV29-1|few|NA|TRBJ1-1
CSVDGTEAFF
TGCAGCGTTGACGGGACAGAAGCTTTCTTT
>TRBV25-1|many|TRBD1|TRBJ1-1
CASSDGPGQRNTEAFF
TGTGCCAGCAGTGATGGACCGGGACAGAGGAACACTGAAGCTTTCTTT
>TRBV3-1|NA|NA|TRBJ1-6
CASSLRAEGSPLHF
TGTGCCAGCAGCCTGCGGGCCGAGGGTTCACCCCTCCACTTT
>TRBV7-9|NA|NA|TRBJ1-1
CASSPLQGTNTEAFF
TGTGCCAGCAGCCCTCTCCAGGGGACGAACACTGAAGCTTTCTTT
>TRBV6-2/TRBV6-3|many|NA|TRBJ2-5
CASSLIWGQETQYF
TGTGCCAGCAGTTTGATCTGGGGGCAAGAGACCCAGTACTTC
>TRBV7-2|NA|NA|TRBJ2-7
CASSLARVTGEQYF
TGTGCCAGCAGCTTAGCTCGGGTGACGGGCGAGCAGTACTTC
>TRBV20-1|many|TRBD1|TRBJ2-7
CSASSSTGSYEQYF
TGCAGTGCTAGTTCGTCGACAGGGAGCTACGAGCAGTACTTC
>TRBV9|many|NA|TRBJ1-6
CASGPSSSPLHF
TGTGCCAGTGGGCCCTCTAGTTCACCCCTCCACTTT
>TRBV5-4|NA|NA|TRBJ2-4
CASSLAGAKNIQYF
TGTGCCAGCAGCTTGGCAGGGGCCAAAAACATTCAGTACTTC
>TRBV7-9|many|TRBD1|TRBJ2-7
CASSAQGVSYEQYF
TGTGCCAGCAGCGCGCAGGGGGTTAGCTACGAGCAGTACTTC
>TRBV5-1|few|NA|TRBJ1-5
CASSEGGHGIYSNQPQHF
TGCGCCAGCAGTGAGGGGGGACATGGAATTTATAGCAATCAGCCCCAGCATTTT
>TRBV6-2/TRBV6-3|few|NA|TRBJ1-2
CASSLPGLGYGYTF
TGTGCCAGCAGTTTACCAGGCCTTGGATATGGCTACACCTTC
>TRBV3-1|few|NA|TRBJ1-5
CASSQGGDQPQHF
TGTGCCAGCAGCCAGGGGGGTGATCAGCCCCAGCATTTT
>TRBV7-9|few|NA|TRBJ2-2
CASSLVVGELFF
TGTGCCAGCAGCTTAGTCGTTGGGGAGCTGTTTTTT
>TRBV11-3|many|NA|TRBJ2-1
CASSPGGPGYNEQFF
TGTGCCAGCAGCCCCGGGGGGCCAGGGTACAATGAGCAGTTCTTC
>TRBV13|many|NA|TRBJ2-3
CASSKQGLTDTQYF
TGTGCCAGCAGCAAACAGGGACTCACAGATACGCAGTATTTT
>TRBV7-2|NA|TRBD2|TRBJ2-1
CASSLTSGGALEQFF
TGTGCCAGCAGCTTAACTAGCGGGGGGGCGCTTGAGCAGTTCTTC
>TRBV7-2|few|TRBD2|TRBJ2-5
CASSLGLAGGGKTQYF
TGTGCCAGCAGCCTAGGGCTAGCGGGGGGCGGGAAGACCCAGTACTTC
>TRBV19|once|NA|TRBJ1-2
CATKGGGADDYTF
TGTGCCACCAAAGGAGGCGGGGCGGATGACTACACCTTC